This T cell receptor beta chain was found in a study of OX40 agonist ivuxolimab in advanced cancers. The wider study: All patients had ivuxolimab intravenously every 2 weeks at 0.01 to 10 mg/kg. The dose-escalation group included hepatocellular carcinoma, melanoma, renal cell carcinoma and head and neck cancer.

Produced via immunoSEQ multiplex PCR; TCRdb's table is partial and in-frame only. This table has 30,000 to 45,000 clones, more than 75% appearing once. With 5 bases clipped from V and 2 bases from J, the junction kept 6 bases outside the gene matches. CDR1 and CDR2 (germline): MNHNY, SVGAGI (reference sequence). The CDR3 is 14 residues long. Study results and limitations: People who partly responded at 0.1-3.0 mg/kg had some of the least clonal expansion seen. Clones of CD4+ and CD8+ blood T cells grew by week 6 at doses of 0.1 to 3.0 mg/kg.

This clone was seen once. Its antigen is not identified. V and J are TRBV6-6 and TRBJ2-7; TRBD1 matches at 7 bases. The material sequenced was CD4+ or CD8+ T cells sorted from blood, taken in a trial of the OX40 agonist ivuxolimab. This clonotype was obtained from an adult with an advanced solid tumor such as melanoma, head and neck, liver or kidney cancer. CDR3 region: CASSTLTGAYEQYF. The CDR3 region has the DNA TGTGCCAGCAGTACTTTAACAGGGGCCTACGAGCAGTACTTC.